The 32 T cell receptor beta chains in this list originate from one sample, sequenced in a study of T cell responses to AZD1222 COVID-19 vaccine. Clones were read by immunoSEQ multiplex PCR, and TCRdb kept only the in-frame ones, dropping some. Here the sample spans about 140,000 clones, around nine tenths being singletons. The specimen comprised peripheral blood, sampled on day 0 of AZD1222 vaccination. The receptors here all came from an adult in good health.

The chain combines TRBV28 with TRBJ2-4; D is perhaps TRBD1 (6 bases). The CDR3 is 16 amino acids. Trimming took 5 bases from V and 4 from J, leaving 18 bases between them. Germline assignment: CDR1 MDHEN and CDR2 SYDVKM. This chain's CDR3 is CASSLNYGQKKNIQYF. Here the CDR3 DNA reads TGTGCCAGCAGTCTTAACTATGGACAGAAAAAAAACATTCAGTACTTC.

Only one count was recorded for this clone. The CDR3 sequence: CASAGFRDTGGYTF. Here the CDR3 DNA reads TGTGCCAGCGCTGGATTCCGGGACACTGGAGGCTACACCTTC. The chain couples TRBV2 to TRBJ1-2, with D possibly TRBD1 on 6 matching bases. The V end lost 8 bases, the J end lost 8 bases, and 21 bases lay between the germline ends. Germline assignment: CDR1 SNHLY and CDR2 FYNNEI. The CDR3 is made up of 14 amino acids.

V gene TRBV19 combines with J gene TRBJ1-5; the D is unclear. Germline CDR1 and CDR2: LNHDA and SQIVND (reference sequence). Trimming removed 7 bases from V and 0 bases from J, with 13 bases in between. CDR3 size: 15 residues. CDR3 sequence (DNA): TGTGCCAGTAAGTGGACGGATATTAGCAATCAGCCCCAGCATTTT. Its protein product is CASKWTDISNQPQHF.

CDR3 region: CASSLLDRGYYGYTF. The DNA of the CDR3 is TGTGCCAGCAGCTTGTTGGACAGGGGGTACTATGGCTACACCTTC. V usage is TRBV5-6 and J usage is TRBJ1-2, with 10 bases matching TRBD1. Trimming removed 1 base from V and 3 bases from J; junction bases left unmatched: 3. There are 15 residues in the CDR3. The germline CDR1 and CDR2 sequences are SGHDT and YYEEEE.

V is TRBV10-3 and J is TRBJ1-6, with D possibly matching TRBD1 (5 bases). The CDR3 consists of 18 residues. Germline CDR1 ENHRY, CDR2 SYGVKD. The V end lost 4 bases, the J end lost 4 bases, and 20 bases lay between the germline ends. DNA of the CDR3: TGTGCCATCAGTGCCAAGATAACCGGGACCGGTTATAATTCACCCCTCCACTTT. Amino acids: CAISAKITGTGYNSPLHF.

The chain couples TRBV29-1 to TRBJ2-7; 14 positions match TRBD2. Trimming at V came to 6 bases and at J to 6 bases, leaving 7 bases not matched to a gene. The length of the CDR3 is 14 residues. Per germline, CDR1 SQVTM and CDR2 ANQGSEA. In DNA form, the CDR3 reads TGCAGCGTACTGGGACTAGCGGGAGTATTCGAGCAGTACTTC. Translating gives CSVLGLAGVFEQYF.

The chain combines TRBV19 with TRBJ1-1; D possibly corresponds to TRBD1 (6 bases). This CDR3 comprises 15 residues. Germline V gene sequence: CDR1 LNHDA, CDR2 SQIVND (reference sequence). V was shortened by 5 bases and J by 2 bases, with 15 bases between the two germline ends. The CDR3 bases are TGTGCCAGTAGTCCGACGTTAGGGGGAAACACTGAAGCTTTCTTT. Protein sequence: CASSPTLGGNTEAFF.

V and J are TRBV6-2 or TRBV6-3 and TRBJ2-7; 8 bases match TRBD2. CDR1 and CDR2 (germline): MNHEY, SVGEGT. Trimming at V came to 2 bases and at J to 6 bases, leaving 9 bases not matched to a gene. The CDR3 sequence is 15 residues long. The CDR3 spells CASSYGGRIRFEQYF. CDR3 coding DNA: TGTGCCAGCAGTTACGGCGGGAGGATTCGCTTCGAGCAGTACTTC.

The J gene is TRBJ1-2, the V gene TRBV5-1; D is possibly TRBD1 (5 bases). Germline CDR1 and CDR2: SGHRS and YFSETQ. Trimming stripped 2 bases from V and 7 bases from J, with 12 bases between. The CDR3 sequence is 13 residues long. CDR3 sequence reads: CASSFQGFLGYTF. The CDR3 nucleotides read TGCGCCAGCAGCTTCCAGGGTTTCCTTGGCTACACCTTC.

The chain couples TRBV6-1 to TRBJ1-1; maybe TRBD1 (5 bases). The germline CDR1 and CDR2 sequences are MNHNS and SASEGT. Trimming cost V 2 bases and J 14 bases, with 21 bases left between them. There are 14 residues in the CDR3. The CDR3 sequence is CASSEPSGLDYAFF. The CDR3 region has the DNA TGTGCCAGCAGTGAACCGTCGGGACTCGACTACGCCTTCTTT.

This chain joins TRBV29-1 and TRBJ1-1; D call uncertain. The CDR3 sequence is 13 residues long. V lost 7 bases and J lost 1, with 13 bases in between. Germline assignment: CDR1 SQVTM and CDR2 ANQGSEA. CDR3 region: CSGVSVRNTEAFF. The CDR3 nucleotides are TGCAGCGGCGTGTCTGTCAGGAACACTGAAGCTTTCTTT.

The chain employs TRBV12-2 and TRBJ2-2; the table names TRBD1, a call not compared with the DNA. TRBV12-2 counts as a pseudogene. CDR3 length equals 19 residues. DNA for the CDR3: TGTGCAAGTCGCGCGGGACAGGGGTTTCTTGATGTGGACACCGGGGAGCTGTTTTTT. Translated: CASRAGQGFLDVDTGELFF.

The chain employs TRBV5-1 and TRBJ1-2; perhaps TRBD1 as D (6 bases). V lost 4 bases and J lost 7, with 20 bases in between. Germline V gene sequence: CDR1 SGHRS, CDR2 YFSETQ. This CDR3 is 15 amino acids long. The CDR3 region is CASSPNRVELSGYTF. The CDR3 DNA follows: TGCGCCAGCAGCCCAAACAGGGTCGAGTTGTCTGGCTACACCTTC.

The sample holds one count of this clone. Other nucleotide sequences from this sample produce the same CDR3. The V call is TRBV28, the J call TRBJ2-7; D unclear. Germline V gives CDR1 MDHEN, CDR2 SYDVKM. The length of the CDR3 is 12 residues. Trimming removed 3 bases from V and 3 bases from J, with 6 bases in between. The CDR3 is CASSFQNYEQYF. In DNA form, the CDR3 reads TGTGCCAGCAGTTTTCAGAACTACGAGCAGTACTTC. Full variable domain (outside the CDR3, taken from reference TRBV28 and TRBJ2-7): DVKVTQSSRYLVKRTGEKVFLECVQDMDHENMFWYRQDPGLGLRLIYFSYDVKMKEKGDIPEGYSVSREKKERFSLILESASTNQTSMYLCASSFQNYEQYFGPGTRLTVT.

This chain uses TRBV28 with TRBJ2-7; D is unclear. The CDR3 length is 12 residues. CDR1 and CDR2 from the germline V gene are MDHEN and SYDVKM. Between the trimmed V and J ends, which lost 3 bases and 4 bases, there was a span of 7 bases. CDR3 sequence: CASSLAWYEQYF. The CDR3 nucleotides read TGTGCCAGCAGTTTGGCCTGGTACGAGCAGTACTTC.

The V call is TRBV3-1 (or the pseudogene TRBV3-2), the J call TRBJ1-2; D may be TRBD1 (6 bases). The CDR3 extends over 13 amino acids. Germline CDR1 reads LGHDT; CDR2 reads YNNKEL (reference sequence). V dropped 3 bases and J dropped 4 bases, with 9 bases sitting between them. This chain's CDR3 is CASSQQGSYGYTF. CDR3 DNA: TGTGCCAGCAGCCAGCAGGGGTCCTATGGCTACACCTTC.

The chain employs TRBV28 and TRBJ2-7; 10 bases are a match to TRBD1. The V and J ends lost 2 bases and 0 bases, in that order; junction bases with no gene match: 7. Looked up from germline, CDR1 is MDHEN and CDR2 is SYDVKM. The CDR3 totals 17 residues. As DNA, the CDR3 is TGTGCCAGCAGTTTAATAGGGACAGGGGATTACTCCTACGAGCAGTACTTC. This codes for CASSLIGTGDYSYEQYF.

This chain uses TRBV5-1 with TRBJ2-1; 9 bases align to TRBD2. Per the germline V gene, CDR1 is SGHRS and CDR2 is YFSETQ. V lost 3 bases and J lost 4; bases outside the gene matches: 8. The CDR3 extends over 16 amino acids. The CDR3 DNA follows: TGCGCCAGCAGCTCGGTAGCGGGAGCTTTGTACAATGAGCAGTTCTTC. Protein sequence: CASSSVAGALYNEQFF. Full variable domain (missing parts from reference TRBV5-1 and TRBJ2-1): KAGVTQTPRYLIKTRGQQVTLSCSPISGHRSVSWYQQTPGQGLQFLFEYFSETQRNKGNFPGRFSGRQFSNSRSEMNVSTLELGDSALYLCASSSVAGALYNEQFFGPGTRLTVL.

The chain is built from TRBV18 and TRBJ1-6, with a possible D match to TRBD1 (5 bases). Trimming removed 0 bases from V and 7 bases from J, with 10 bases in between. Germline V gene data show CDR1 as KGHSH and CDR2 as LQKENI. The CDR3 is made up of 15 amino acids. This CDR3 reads CASSPPGGRNSPLHF. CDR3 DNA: TGTGCCAGCTCACCACCGGGGGGGAGGAATTCACCCCTCCACTTT.

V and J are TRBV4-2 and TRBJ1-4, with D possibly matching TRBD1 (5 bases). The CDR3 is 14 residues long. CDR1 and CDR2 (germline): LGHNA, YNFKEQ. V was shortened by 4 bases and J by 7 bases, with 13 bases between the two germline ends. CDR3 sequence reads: CASSPAGRGEKLFF. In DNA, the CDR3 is TGTGCCAGCAGCCCTGCCGGGAGGGGTGAAAAACTGTTTTTT.

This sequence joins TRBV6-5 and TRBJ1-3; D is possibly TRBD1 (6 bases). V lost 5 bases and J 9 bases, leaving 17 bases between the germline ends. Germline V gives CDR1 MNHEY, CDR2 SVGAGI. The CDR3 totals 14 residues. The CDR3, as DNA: TGTGCCAGCAGTCCTGACAGGTCCCCCATCACCATATATTTT. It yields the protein CASSPDRSPITIYF.

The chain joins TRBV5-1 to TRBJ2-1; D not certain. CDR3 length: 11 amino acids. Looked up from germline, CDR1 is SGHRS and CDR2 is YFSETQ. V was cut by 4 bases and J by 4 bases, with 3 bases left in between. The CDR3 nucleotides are TGCGCCAGCAGCGAATACAATGAGCAGTTCTTC. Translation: CASSEYNEQFF. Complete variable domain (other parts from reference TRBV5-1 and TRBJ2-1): KAGVTQTPRYLIKTRGQQVTLSCSPISGHRSVSWYQQTPGQGLQFLFEYFSETQRNKGNFPGRFSGRQFSNSRSEMNVSTLELGDSALYLCASSEYNEQFFGPGTRLTVL.

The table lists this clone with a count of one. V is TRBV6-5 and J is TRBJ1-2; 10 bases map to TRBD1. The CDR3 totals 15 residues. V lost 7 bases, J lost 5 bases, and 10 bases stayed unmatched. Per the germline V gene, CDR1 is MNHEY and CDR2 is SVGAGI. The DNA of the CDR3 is TGTGCCAGCACGCAACAGACAGGGGGCGTATATGGCTACACCTTC. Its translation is CASTQQTGGVYGYTF.

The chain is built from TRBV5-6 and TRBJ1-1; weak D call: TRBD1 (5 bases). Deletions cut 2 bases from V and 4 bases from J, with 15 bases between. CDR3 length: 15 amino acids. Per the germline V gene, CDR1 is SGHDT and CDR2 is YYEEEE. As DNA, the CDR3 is TGTGCCAGCAGCTTCCCCGGGACCTGGGGCACTGAAGCTTTCTTT. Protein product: CASSFPGTWGTEAFF.

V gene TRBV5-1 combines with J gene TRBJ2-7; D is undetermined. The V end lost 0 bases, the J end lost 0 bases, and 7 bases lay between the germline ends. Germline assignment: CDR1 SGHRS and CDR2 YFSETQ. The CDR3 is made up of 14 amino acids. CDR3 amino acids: CASSLAWSSYEQYF. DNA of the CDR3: TGCGCCAGCAGCTTGGCCTGGAGCTCCTACGAGCAGTACTTC.

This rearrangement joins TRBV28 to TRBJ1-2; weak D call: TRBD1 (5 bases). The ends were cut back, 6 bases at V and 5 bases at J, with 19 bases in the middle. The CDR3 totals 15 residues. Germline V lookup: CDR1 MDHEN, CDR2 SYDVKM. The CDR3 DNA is TGTGCCAGCAGACCCGGGGCACTCGTGAGGTATGGCTACACCTTC. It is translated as CASRPGALVRYGYTF.

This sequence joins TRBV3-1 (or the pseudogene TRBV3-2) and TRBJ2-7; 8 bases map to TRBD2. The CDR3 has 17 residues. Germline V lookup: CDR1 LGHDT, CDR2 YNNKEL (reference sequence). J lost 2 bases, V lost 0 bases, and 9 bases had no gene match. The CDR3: CASSQEWGLAGTYEQYF. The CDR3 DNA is TGTGCCAGCAGCCAAGAATGGGGTCTAGCGGGCACCTACGAGCAGTACTTC.

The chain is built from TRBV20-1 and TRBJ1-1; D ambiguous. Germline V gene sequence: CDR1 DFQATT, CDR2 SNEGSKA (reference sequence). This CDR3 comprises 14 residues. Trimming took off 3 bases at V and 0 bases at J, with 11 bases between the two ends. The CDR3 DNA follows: TGCAGTGCTAGTTTGGCAGCGATGAACACTGAAGCTTTCTTT. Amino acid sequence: CSASLAAMNTEAFF.

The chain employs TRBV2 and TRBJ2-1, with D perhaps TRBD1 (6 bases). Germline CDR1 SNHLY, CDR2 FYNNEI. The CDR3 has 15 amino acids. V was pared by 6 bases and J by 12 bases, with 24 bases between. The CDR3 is CASSQTRDTPIGQFF. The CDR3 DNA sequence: TGTGCCAGCAGCCAAACCCGGGACACCCCAATCGGGCAGTTCTTC. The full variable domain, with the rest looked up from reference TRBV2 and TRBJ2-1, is EPEVTQTPSHQVTQMGQEVILRCVPISNHLYFYWYRQILGQKVEFLVSFYNNEISEKSEIFDDQFSVERPDGSNFTLKIRSTKLEDSAMYFCASSQTRDTPIGQFFGPGTRLTVL.

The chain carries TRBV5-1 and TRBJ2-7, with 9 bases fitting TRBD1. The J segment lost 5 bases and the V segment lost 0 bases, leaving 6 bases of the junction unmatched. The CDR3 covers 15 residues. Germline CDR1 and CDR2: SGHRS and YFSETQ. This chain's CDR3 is CASSLGQTGGDEQYF. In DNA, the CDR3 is TGCGCCAGCAGCTTGGGGCAGACAGGGGGGGACGAGCAGTACTTC. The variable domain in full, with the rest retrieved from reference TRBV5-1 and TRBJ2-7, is KAGVTQTPRYLIKTRGQQVTLSCSPISGHRSVSWYQQTPGQGLQFLFEYFSETQRNKGNFPGRFSGRQFSNSRSEMNVSTLELGDSALYLCASSLGQTGGDEQYFGPGTRLTVT.

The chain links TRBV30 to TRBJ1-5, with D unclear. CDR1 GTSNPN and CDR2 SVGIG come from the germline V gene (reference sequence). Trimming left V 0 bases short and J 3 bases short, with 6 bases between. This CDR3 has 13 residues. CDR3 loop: CAWSVEHNQPQHF. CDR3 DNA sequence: TGTGCCTGGAGTGTCGAACACAATCAGCCCCAGCATTTT.

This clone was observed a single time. This CDR3 reads CATGPGPGTDTQYF. In DNA, the CDR3 is TGCGCCACTGGCCCGGGCCCGGGCACAGATACGCAGTATTTT. The chain carries TRBV10-2 and TRBJ2-3; no firm D call. Germline values: CDR1 WSHSY, CDR2 SAAADI. V lost 10 bases and J lost 1, with 15 bases in between. CDR3 size: 14 residues.